What follows are 17 T cell receptor beta chains derived from one specimen sequenced in a study of T cell responses to AZD1222 COVID-19 vaccine (dated by TCRdb to the early 2020s). The meaning of the sample's time point label: baseline before first vaccination. The library came from the immunoSEQ multiplex PCR assay. Imported from immuneACCESS, the table was reduced by TCRdb to in-frame sequences with V and J called. These copies leave out some clones; in studies compared against another copy, an unresolved V gene accounts for under half, and the cause of the remainder is not known. The sample table lists 95,000 to 150,000 clones, over 75% of them with a count of one. The ten largest clones represent more than 2.5% of the sample. The sample was peripheral blood, taken on day 0 of AZD1222 vaccination. The receptors were gathered from an adult in good health.

The chain has TRBV19 and TRBJ2-1; D is possibly TRBD2 (5 bases). The CDR3 is made up of 15 amino acids. Germline CDR1 LNHDA, CDR2 SQIVND (reference sequence). Trimming cost V 3 bases and J 0 bases, with 9 bases left between them. CDR3 in amino acids: CASSMMGSSYNEQFF. The CDR3 coding sequence is TGTGCCAGTAGTATGATGGGGAGCTCCTACAATGAGCAGTTCTTC.

The chain couples TRBV19 to TRBJ2-2; 9 bases agree with TRBD1. The V segment lost 6 bases and the J segment 8 bases; nucleotides outside the gene matches: 7. The germline V gene encodes CDR1 LNHDA and CDR2 SQIVND (reference sequence). There are 14 residues in the CDR3. DNA of the CDR3: TGTGCCAGTAGGACGGACAGGGGTCCAGGGGAGCTGTTTTTT. It is translated as CASRTDRGPGELFF.

J is TRBJ2-3 and V is TRBV6-5, with TRBD2 identical over 7 bases. CDR1 and CDR2 (germline): MNHEY, SVGAGI. This CDR3 comprises 15 residues. The ends lost 5 bases at V and 1 base at J; junction bases unmatched: 6. The chain's CDR3 is CASSRGLVGTDTQYF. Here the CDR3 DNA reads TGTGCCAGCAGTCGCGGACTAGTCGGCACAGATACGCAGTATTTT.

J is TRBJ1-1 and V is TRBV28; no clear D. The CDR3 runs to 15 residues. The V gene lost 3 bases and the J gene lost 3 bases, with 14 bases spanning the gap. CDR1 and CDR2 from the germline V gene are MDHEN and SYDVKM. DNA of the CDR3: TGTGCCAGCAGTTTCCACCAAGTGGGGTACACTGAAGCTTTCTTT. It specifies CASSFHQVGYTEAFF.

V is TRBV20-1 and J is TRBJ2-3; D is ambiguous. The CDR3 has 11 residues. V was cut by 4 bases and J by 5 bases, with 7 bases left in between. Germline CDR1 and CDR2: DFQATT and SNEGSKA (reference sequence). CDR3 nucleotide sequence: TGCAGTGCTAAGCGTGGAGATACGCAGTATTTT. Translated: CSAKRGDTQYF.

V gene TRBV28 combines with J gene TRBJ2-5, with 8 bases that match TRBD2. Germline-derived CDR1 and CDR2 are MDHEN and SYDVKM. This CDR3 region has 14 residues. Losses at the gene ends were 6 bases for V and 5 bases for J; bases not matched to a gene: 8. CDR3 coding DNA: TGTGCCAGCAGGCTCCAAGCGGGAGTTGAGACCCAGTACTTC. This translates into CASRLQAGVETQYF.

J is TRBJ2-7 and V is TRBV6-5; 7 bases agree with TRBD2. This CDR3 is built from 14 residues. Unmatched junction bases numbered 3, after V lost 2 bases and J lost 2 bases. Germline lookup yields CDR1 MNHEY and CDR2 SVGAGI. In DNA form, the CDR3 reads TGTGCCAGCAGTTACGAGGCGGGAGCCTACGAGCAGTACTTC. Amino acids: CASSYEAGAYEQYF.

This chain uses TRBV27 with TRBJ1-5; D is unresolved. The CDR3 has 15 residues. Germline CDR1 and CDR2: MNHEY and SMNVEV (reference sequence). The V gene lost 4 bases and the J gene lost 0 bases, with 10 bases spanning the gap. CDR3 in DNA: TGTGCCAGCAGTTCGACGGGAACTAGCAATCAGCCCCAGCATTTT. Translation gives CASSSTGTSNQPQHF.

The count of this clone is one. The rearrangement uses TRBV27 and TRBJ2-1; the D is unclear. The germline gives CDR1 MNHEY, CDR2 SMNVEV (reference sequence). The CDR3 runs to 11 residues. V gave up 3 bases and J gave up 4 bases, with 1 base separating them. CDR3 in DNA: TGTGCCAGCAGTTTGTACAATGAGCAGTTCTTC. Translation gives CASSLYNEQFF.

This chain links TRBV7-2 with TRBJ2-1; 8 bases align to TRBD2. The CDR3 runs 16 residues. The V gene end was trimmed by 4 bases and the J gene end by 3 bases; junction bases not matched to a gene: 8. Germline values: CDR1 SGHTA, CDR2 FQGNSA. The CDR3 reads CASSSLSGTVYNEQFF. The CDR3 bases are TGTGCCAGCAGCTCGCTTAGCGGGACCGTCTACAATGAGCAGTTCTTC.

This clone has only one observation. The chain uses TRBV28 and TRBJ1-2, with no clear D. Germline assignment: CDR1 MDHEN and CDR2 SYDVKM. The CDR3 totals 11 residues. The V end lost 3 bases, the J end lost 6 bases, and 5 bases lay between the germline ends. For the CDR3, the DNA is TGTGCCAGCAGTTTTTCAGATGGCTACACCTTC. Its translation: CASSFSDGYTF.

The gene calls are TRBV5-6 and TRBJ2-4, with D perhaps given as TRBD1 or TRBD2 (6 bases each). Looked up from germline, CDR1 is SGHDT and CDR2 is YYEEEE. CDR3 length equals 16 residues. The ends were cut back, 4 bases at V and 3 bases at J, with 17 bases in the middle. CDR3 nucleotide sequence: TGTGCCAGCAGCCTCACCGGGGGCTCCGACAAAAACATTCAGTACTTC. Translated, it gives CASSLTGGSDKNIQYF. Full variable domain (missing parts from reference TRBV5-6 and TRBJ2-4): DAGVTQSPTHLIKTRGQQVTLRCSPKSGHDTVSWYQQALGQGPQFIFQYYEEEERQRGNFPDRFSGHQFPNYSSELNVNALLLGDSALYLCASSLTGGSDKNIQYFGAGTRLSVL.

CDR3 protein: CASSSTGWEGYTF. The CDR3 nucleotides are TGTGCCAGCAGCTCGACAGGGTGGGAGGGCTACACCTTC. The gene calls are TRBV5-5 and TRBJ1-2, with 7 bases fitting TRBD1. V shed 3 bases, J shed 8 bases, and the junction held 7 bases outside the gene matches. CDR1 is SGHKS, CDR2 YYEKEE, per germline (reference sequence). The CDR3 is made up of 13 amino acids.

V gene TRBV6-5 combines with J gene TRBJ1-6, with 8 nucleotides matching TRBD1. This CDR3 is 14 amino acids long. In germline, CDR1 is MNHEY, CDR2 SVGAGI. The junction had 9 bases not matched to a gene; V was cut back by 8 bases and J by 9 bases. This chain's CDR3 is CASRGQGLSSPLHF. Written as DNA, the CDR3 is TGTGCCAGCCGAGGACAGGGACTAAGTTCACCCCTCCACTTT.

This sequence joins TRBV27 and TRBJ2-5; perhaps TRBD2 as D (7 bases). The V end was cut by 6 bases, the J end by 5 bases, with 13 bases between. The CDR3 has 13 amino acids. Germline V gene data show CDR1 as MNHEY and CDR2 as SMNVEV (reference sequence). The CDR3 sequence is CASSLQGGETQYF. CDR3 coding DNA: TGTGCCAGCAGCCTACAGGGAGGGGAGACCCAGTACTTC.

The CDR3: CASSYSSVSTDTQYF. Written as DNA, the CDR3 is TGTGCCAGCAGTTACTCAAGCGTATCCACAGATACGCAGTATTTT. The rearrangement links TRBV6-5 to TRBJ2-3; D is unresolved. This CDR3 spans 15 amino acids. Deletions cut 0 bases from V and 2 bases from J, with 9 bases between. Germline CDR1 and CDR2: MNHEY and SVGAGI.

This clone was detected only once. The chain carries TRBV27 and TRBJ1-1; 8 bases fit TRBD1. The CDR3 extends over 15 amino acids. Germline CDR1 and CDR2: MNHEY and SMNVEV (reference sequence). V shed 0 bases, J shed 10 bases, and the junction held 10 bases outside the gene matches. CDR3 nucleotide sequence: TGTGCCAGCAGTTTATCGAACAGTCAGGGGGCGGGAGCTTTCTTT. It codes for CASSLSNSQGAGAFF.